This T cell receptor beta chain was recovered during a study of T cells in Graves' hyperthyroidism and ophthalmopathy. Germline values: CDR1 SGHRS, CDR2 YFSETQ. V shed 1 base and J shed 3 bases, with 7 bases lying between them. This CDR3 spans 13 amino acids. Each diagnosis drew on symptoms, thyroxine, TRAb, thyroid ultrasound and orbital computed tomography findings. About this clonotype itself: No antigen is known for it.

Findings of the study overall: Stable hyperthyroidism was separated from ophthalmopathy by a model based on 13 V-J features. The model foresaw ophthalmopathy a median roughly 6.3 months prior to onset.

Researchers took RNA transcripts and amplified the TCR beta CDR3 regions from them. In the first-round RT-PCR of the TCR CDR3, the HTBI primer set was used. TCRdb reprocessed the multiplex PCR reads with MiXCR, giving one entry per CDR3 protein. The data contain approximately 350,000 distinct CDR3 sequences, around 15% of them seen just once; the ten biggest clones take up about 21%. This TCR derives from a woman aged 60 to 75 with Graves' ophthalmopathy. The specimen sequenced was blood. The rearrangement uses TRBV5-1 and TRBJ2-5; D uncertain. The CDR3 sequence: CASSLLSEETQYF. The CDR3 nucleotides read TGCGCCAGCAGCTTGCTCTCGGAAGAGACCCAGTACTTC.